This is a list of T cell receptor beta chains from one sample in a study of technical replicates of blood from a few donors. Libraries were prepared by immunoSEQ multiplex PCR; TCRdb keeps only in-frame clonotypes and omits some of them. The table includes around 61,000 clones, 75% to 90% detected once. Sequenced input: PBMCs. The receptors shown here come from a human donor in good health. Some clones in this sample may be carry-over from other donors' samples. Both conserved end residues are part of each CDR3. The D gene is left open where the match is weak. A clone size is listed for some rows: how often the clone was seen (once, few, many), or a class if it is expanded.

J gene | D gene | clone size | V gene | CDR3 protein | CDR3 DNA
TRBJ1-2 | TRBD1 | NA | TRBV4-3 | CASSQTPGQTYGYTF | TGCGCCAGCAGCCAAACTCCGGGACAGACCTATGGCTACACCTTC
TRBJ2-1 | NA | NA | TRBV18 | CASSRSGSYNEQFF | TGTGCCAGCTCACGGTCGGGCTCCTACAATGAGCAGTTCTTC
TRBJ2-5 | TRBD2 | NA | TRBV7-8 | CASRPRRRREGRETQYF | TGTGCCAGCCGCCCCCGACGGCGGCGGGAGGGCCGGGAGACCCAGTACTTC
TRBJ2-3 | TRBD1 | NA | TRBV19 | CASSIGFGSGQSTDTQYF | TGTGCCAGTAGTATTGGTTTTGGTTCGGGACAGAGCACAGATACGCAGTATTTT
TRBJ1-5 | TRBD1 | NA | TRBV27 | CASCGGGSQCGNQPQHF | TGTGCCAGCTGTGGAGGGGGCTCTCAATGCGGCAATCAGCCCCAGCATTTT
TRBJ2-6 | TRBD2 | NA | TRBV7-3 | CASSLGLAGGGANVLTF | TGTGCCAGCAGCTTAGGACTAGCGGGAGGTGGGGCCAACGTCCTGACTTTC
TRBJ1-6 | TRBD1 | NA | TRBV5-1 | CASSPGTDNSPLHF | TGCGCCAGCAGCCCCGGGACAGATAATTCACCCCTCCACTTT
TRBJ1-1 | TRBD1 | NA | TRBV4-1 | CASSQAIGAGQGPEAFF | TGCGCCAGCAGCCAAGCGATCGGTGCGGGACAGGGGCCTGAAGCTTTCTTT
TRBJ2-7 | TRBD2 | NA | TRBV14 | CASSHGAGAEQYF | TGTGCCAGCAGCCATGGAGCGGGGGCCGAGCAGTACTTC
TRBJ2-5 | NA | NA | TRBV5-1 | CASRPRLGAIQETQYF | TGCGCCAGCAGACCCCGGTTGGGGGCGATCCAAGAGACCCAGTACTTC
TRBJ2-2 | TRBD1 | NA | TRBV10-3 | CAISESASRTGLSGELFF | TGTGCCATCAGTGAGTCGGCCTCGAGGACAGGGCTTAGCGGGGAGCTGTTTTTT
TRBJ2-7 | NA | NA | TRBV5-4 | CASSNRQDSYEQYF | TGTGCCAGCAGCAACCGACAGGATTCCTACGAGCAGTACTTC
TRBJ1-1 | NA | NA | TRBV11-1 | CASSLGGSRGTEAFF | TGTGCCAGCAGCTTGGGAGGAAGTCGGGGAACTGAAGCTTTCTTT
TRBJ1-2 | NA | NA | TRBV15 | CATSRGIGAPYGYTF | TGTGCCACCAGCAGAGGAATTGGGGCCCCCTATGGCTACACCTTC
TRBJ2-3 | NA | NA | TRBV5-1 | CASSLARGPLGDTQYF | TGCGCCAGCAGCTTGGCCAGGGGTCCACTGGGGGATACGCAGTATTTT
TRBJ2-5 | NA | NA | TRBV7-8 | CASSPRGGRQETQYF | TGTGCCAGCAGCCCTAGGGGGGGTCGCCAAGAGACCCAGTACTTC
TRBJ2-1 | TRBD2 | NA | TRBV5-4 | CAWAARAGFSSSYNEQFF | TGTGCCTGGGCGGCTCGAGCGGGGTTCTCCAGCTCCTACAATGAGCAGTTCTTC
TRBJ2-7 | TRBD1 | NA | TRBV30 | CAWSHGTGGREQYF | TGTGCCTGGAGTCATGGGACAGGGGGTCGTGAGCAGTACTTC
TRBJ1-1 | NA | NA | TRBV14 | CASNRAMNTEAFF | TGTGCCAGCAACAGGGCCATGAACACTGAAGCTTTCTTT
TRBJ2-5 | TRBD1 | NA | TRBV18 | CASSLQGAGQETQYF | TGTGCCAGCTCACTTCAGGGGGCGGGACAAGAGACCCAGTACTTC
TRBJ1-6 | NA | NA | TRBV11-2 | CASRSSYSPLHF | TGTGCCAGCAGATCCTCCTATTCACCCCTCCACTTT
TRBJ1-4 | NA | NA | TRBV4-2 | CASSRQADNEKLFF | TGTGCCAGCAGCCGACAGGCCGATAATGAAAAACTGTTTTTT
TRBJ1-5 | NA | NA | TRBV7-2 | CASSFDSSNNQPQHF | TGTGCCAGCAGCTTTGACTCGTCAAACAATCAGCCCCAGCATTTT
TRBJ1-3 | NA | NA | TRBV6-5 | CASSPGQSSGNTIYF | TGTGCCAGCAGCCCCGGACAGAGCTCTGGAAACACCATATATTTT
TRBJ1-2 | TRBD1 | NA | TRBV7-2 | CASSPGTGTYGYTF | TGTGCCAGCAGCCCCGGGACAGGGACCTATGGCTACACCTTC
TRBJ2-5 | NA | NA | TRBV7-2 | CASSSEPGRQETQYF | TGTGCCAGCAGCTCCGAACCGGGTCGCCAAGAGACCCAGTACTTC
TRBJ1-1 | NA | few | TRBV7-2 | CASSSQGRVTEAFF | TGTGCCAGCAGCTCCCAGGGTAGGGTCACTGAAGCTTTCTTT
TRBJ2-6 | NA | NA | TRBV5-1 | CASSLVAGNSLGANVLTF | TGCGCCAGCAGCTTGGTGGCAGGGAATAGTCTCGGGGCCAACGTCCTGACTTTC
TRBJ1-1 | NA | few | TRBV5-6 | CASRAADRLNTEAFF | TGTGCCAGCAGGGCGGCGGATAGGTTGAACACTGAAGCTTTCTTT
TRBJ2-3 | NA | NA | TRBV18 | CASSAGLKDTQYF | TGTGCCAGCTCAGCCGGTCTGAAAGATACGCAGTATTTT
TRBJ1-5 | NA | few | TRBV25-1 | CASSGSVSNQPQHF | TGTGCCAGCAGCGGGAGTGTGAGCAATCAGCCCCAGCATTTT
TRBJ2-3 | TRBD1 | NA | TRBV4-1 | CASSQVTGADTQYF | TGCGCCAGCAGCCAAGTTACAGGGGCAGATACGCAGTATTTT
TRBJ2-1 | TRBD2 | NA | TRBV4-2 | CASSQVGGLDEQFF | TGTGCCAGCAGCCAAGTCGGGGGACTAGATGAGCAGTTCTTC
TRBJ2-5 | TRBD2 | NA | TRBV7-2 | CASSLAAGGRETQYF | TGTGCCAGCAGCTTAGCAGCGGGGGGGAGGGAGACCCAGTACTTC
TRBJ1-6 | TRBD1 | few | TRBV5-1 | CASSLQGQNSPLHF | TGCGCCAGCAGCTTACAGGGGCAGAATTCACCCCTCCACTTT
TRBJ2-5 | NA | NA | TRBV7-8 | CASSLAGGVIGETQYF | TGTGCCAGCAGCTTAGCAGGCGGGGTGATAGGAGAGACCCAGTACTTC
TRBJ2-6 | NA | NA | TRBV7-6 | CASSLEGTSSGANVLTF | TGTGCCAGCAGCTTGGAGGGCACAAGCTCGGGGGCCAACGTCCTGACTTTC
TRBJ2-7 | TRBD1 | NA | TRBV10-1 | CASNRDRVNEQYF | TGCGCCAGCAACCGGGACAGGGTGAACGAGCAGTACTTC
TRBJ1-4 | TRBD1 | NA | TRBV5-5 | CASRPNPTGGHEKLFF | TGTGCCAGCAGGCCAAACCCGACAGGGGGCCATGAAAAACTGTTTTTT
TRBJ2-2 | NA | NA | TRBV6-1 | CASLLGAQGTGELFF | TGTGCCAGCCTTCTGGGGGCGCAAGGCACCGGGGAGCTGTTTTTT
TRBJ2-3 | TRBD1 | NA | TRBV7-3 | CASSLRAGGLTDTQYF | TGTGCCAGCAGCTTGCGGGCAGGGGGCCTTACAGATACGCAGTATTTT
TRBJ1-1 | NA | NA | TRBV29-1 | CSVDRNTEAFF | TGCAGCGTTGACAGGAACACTGAAGCTTTCTTT
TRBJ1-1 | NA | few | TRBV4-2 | CASSPTSRGGNSEAFF | TGTGCCAGCAGCCCCACCTCGAGGGGGGGGAACTCTGAAGCTTTCTTT
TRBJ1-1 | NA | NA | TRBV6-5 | CASSLSRGGTEAFF | TGTGCCAGCAGTCTCTCCAGGGGCGGCACTGAAGCTTTCTTT
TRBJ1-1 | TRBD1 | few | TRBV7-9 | CASSLGTGGAEAFF | TGCGCCAGCAGCTTAGGGACAGGGGGTGCTGAAGCTTTCTTT
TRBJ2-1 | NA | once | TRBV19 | CASSGLARNEQFF | TGTGCCAGTTCCGGATTAGCTAGGAATGAGCAGTTCTTC
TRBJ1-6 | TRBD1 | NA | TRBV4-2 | CASSQGPVGRGNSPLHF | TGTGCCAGCAGCCAAGGCCCGGTCGGCAGGGGGAATTCACCCCTCCACTTT
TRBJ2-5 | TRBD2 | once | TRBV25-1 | CASSEFSGGFSTQYF | TGTGCCAGCAGTGAATTTAGCGGGGGTTTTAGTACCCAGTACTTC